This T cell receptor (beta chain) is drawn from a study of shared clonotypes between healthy human individuals. Study details: A donor's plate count was three for CD4 naive and three for CD4 memory; CD8 naive had two and CD8 memory one.

Assay: immunoSEQ multiplex PCR; the TCRdb copy retains only in-frame clones and omits some. The repertoire holds 2,500,000 or so clones, with approximately 93% as singletons. The CDR3 length is 16 residues. Germline V gene sequence: CDR1 MDHEN, CDR2 SYDVKM. Trimming pared 4 bases from V and 3 bases from J, leaving 18 bases between. Sequenced: naive CD4+ T cells from PBMCs. Regarding subset: CD45RA+ positively selected. This clonotype was sampled from a man aged 18 to 29 in good health. Some clones in this sample may be carry-over from other donors' samples. The chain links TRBV28 to TRBJ2-5; a possible D gene is TRBD2 (5 bases). DNA for the CDR3: TGTGCCAGCAGTTCCTCCTTTCGAGGGTCGGAAGAGACCCAGTACTTC. Translated: CASSSSFRGSEETQYF.